What follows is one T cell receptor beta chain and its context. The entry originates in a study of T cells in localized non-small cell lung cancer. Measured with immunoSEQ multiplex PCR; TCRdb has only the in-frame clones, and not every one. The repertoire holds 25,000 to 35,000 clones, about 80% seen once, with approximately 5.7% in the top ten. V lost 6 bases to trimming and J lost 8 bases; unmatched junction nucleotides: 9. The CDR3 length is 14 residues. Germline CDR1 is MDHEN and CDR2 is SYDVKM. This receptor was identified in a man between 40 and 69 years old with stage III lung adenocarcinoma. The chain recombines TRBV28 with TRBJ1-2; TRBD1 matches at 10 bases. Material: peripheral blood mononuclear cells, obtained before any cancer treatment. CDR3 DNA: TGTGCCAGCAGCCTTTCCGGGACAGGGGTCGGCTACACCTTC. Amino acids: CASSLSGTGVGYTF.